The 19 T cell receptor beta chains presented below share a single source sample, sequenced in a study of response to subunit inactivated influenza vaccine. Each CDR3 protein gets one entry after TCRdb re-called the RT-PCR reads with MiXCR. The data hold some 550,000 distinct CDR3 sequences, with roughly 25% observed a single time. The sample was also reused in another study, on T cells expressing NK-cell markers. That work contributes: Generation of TCR beta cDNA was performed by 5'RACE template switching incorporating UMIs.

The sequences come from CD4+ T cells sorted from PBMCs, collected about 13 days after vaccination. The receptors shown here come from a man aged 50 to 60 who received an inactivated influenza vaccine.

The rearrangement links TRBV5-1 to TRBJ2-7, with 10 bases that match TRBD2. Germline values: CDR1 SGHRS, CDR2 YFSETQ. Germline trimming cut 0 bases from V and 0 bases from J; bases unmatched to any gene: 3. The CDR3 contains 16 residues. This chain's CDR3 is CASSLESSGGSYEQYF. CDR3 coding DNA: TGCGCCAGCAGCTTGGAGTCTAGCGGGGGCTCCTACGAGCAGTACTTC.

For this clonotype: At one boundary the junction diverges from the germline segment, which might be a read error. V and J are TRBV10-3 and TRBJ2-7; 8 bases agree with TRBD1. This CDR3 is 14 amino acids long. Germline-derived CDR1 and CDR2 are ENHRY and SYGVKD. The CDR3 DNA is TGTGCCATCCGTGACCACAGGGGGTCCCACGAGCAGTACTTC. Residues: CAIRDHRGSHEQYF.

This clonotype was seen a handful of times. The CDR3 DNA is TGTGCCAGCAGCTTCGCCGGGACCTTGGGTTACACTGAAGCTTTCTTT. It codes for CASSFAGTLGYTEAFF. The chain recombines TRBV5-5 with TRBJ1-1, with D maybe TRBD1 (5 bases). CDR3 size: 16 residues. Deletions cut 2 bases from V and 3 bases from J, with 17 bases between. Germline CDR1 and CDR2: SGHKS and YYEKEE (reference sequence).

The CDR3 is CASSSLPGSWSSGGADTQYF. The CDR3, as DNA: TGCGCCAGCAGCTCCCTCCCAGGGAGTTGGAGTTCGGGAGGGGCGGATACGCAGTATTTT. The gene calls are TRBV5-1 and TRBJ2-3; 8 bases are shared with TRBD2. Looked up from germline, CDR1 is SGHRS and CDR2 is YFSETQ. The CDR3 extends over 20 amino acids. Trimming removed 3 bases from V and 6 bases from J; junction bases left unmatched: 24.

J is TRBJ1-5 and V is TRBV6-4; no clear D. With 10 bases removed from V and 4 bases from J, the gap between germline ends came to 14 bases. The CDR3 is 13 amino acids. Germline CDR1 and CDR2: MRHNA and SNTAGT. The CDR3 bases are TGTGCCACCTCCATGGAGTCAAATCAGCCCCAGCATTTT. Translated, it gives CATSMESNQPQHF.

The chain recombines TRBV2 with TRBJ2-7, with a possible D match to TRBD2 (5 bases). Germline V gene sequence: CDR1 SNHLY, CDR2 FYNNEI. The CDR3 contains 16 residues. Between the trimmed V and J ends, which lost 6 bases and 1 base, there was a span of 19 bases. CDR3 residues: CASRDAGLKISYEQYF. CDR3 nucleotide sequence: TGTGCCAGCAGGGACGCCGGACTCAAAATTTCCTACGAGCAGTACTTC.

The table lists this clonotype with a few counts. This chain links TRBV12-3 or TRBV12-4 with TRBJ2-5, with D hard to call. CDR3 length: 13 amino acids. V was clipped by 4 bases and J by 0 bases, with 6 bases between them. CDR3 coding DNA: TGTGCCAGCAGTTCCAGCGACCAAGAGACCCAGTACTTC. It translates to CASSSSDQETQYF.

The chain is built from TRBV4-1 and TRBJ1-2; D ambiguous. The CDR3 has 13 amino acids. V lost 4 bases to trimming and J lost 8 bases, with 14 bases between them. In germline, CDR1 is MGHRA, CDR2 YSYEKL. CDR3 in amino acids: CASSPPHMGGYTF. The CDR3 DNA reads TGCGCCAGCAGCCCGCCCCACATGGGAGGCTACACCTTC.

As DNA, the CDR3 is TGCAGTGCTAATTCCGACAGGGGGGGAGAGACCCAGTACTTC. Translated, it gives CSANSDRGGETQYF. V and J are TRBV20-1 and TRBJ2-5; 9 bases map to TRBD1. Germline V lookup: CDR1 DFQATT, CDR2 SNEGSKA (reference sequence). The CDR3 covers 14 residues. With 4 bases clipped from V and 4 bases from J, the junction kept 7 bases outside the gene matches.

The chain employs TRBV19 and TRBJ2-6; 9 bases agree with TRBD1. Germline values: CDR1 LNHDA, CDR2 SQIVND (reference sequence). The CDR3 runs 17 residues. The junction had 8 bases not matched to a gene; V was cut back by 5 bases and J by 3 bases. The CDR3 sequence is CASSATHRGLGANVLTF. DNA for the CDR3: TGTGCCAGTAGTGCGACTCACAGGGGGCTTGGGGCCAACGTCCTGACTTTC.

In its sample, this clonotype was seen a few times. The rearrangement joins TRBV7-2 to TRBJ2-6; D might be TRBD2 (5 bases). V was cut by 2 bases and J by 9 bases, with 14 bases left in between. The length of the CDR3 is 15 residues. Per the germline V gene, CDR1 is SGHTA and CDR2 is FQGNSA. In DNA, the CDR3 is TGTGCCAGCAGCTTAAGGCATCCCGGGATCAACGTCCTGACTTTC. Residues: CASSLRHPGINVLTF. Combining the CDR3 with reference TRBV7-2 and TRBJ2-6 gives the whole variable domain GAGVSQSPSNKVTEKGKDVELRCDPISGHTALYWYRQSLGQGLEFLIYFQGNSAPDKSGLPSDRFSAERTGGSVSTLTIQRTQQEDSAVYLCASSLRHPGINVLTFGAGSRLTVL.

This clonotype has only a few counts. The gene calls are TRBV3-1 and TRBJ1-2; D unresolved. The CDR3 covers 12 residues. With 1 base removed from V and 3 bases from J, the gap between germline ends came to 3 bases. CDR1 LGHDT and CDR2 YNNKEL come from the germline V gene (reference sequence). The CDR3: CASSQAHYGYTF. CDR3 DNA sequence: TGTGCCAGCAGCCAAGCGCACTATGGCTACACCTTC.

This clonotype occurred a few times. This chain connects TRBV7-6 to TRBJ2-5; TRBD1 matches 9 bases. The CDR3 is made up of 15 amino acids. Trimming took 5 bases from V and 2 from J; bases not matched to a gene: 6. Germline CDR1 reads SGHVS; CDR2 reads FNYEAQ. This CDR3 is CASSMGTGRQETQYF. CDR3 DNA sequence: TGTGCCAGCAGCATGGGGACAGGGCGACAAGAGACCCAGTACTTC.

V gene TRBV9 combines with J gene TRBJ1-4; possible D gene TRBD1, 6 bases. Trimming took off 2 bases at V and 4 bases at J, with 12 bases between the two ends. The CDR3 totals 15 residues. The germline V gene has CDR1 SGDLS and CDR2 YYNGEE. The CDR3 sequence: CASSVKGQINEKLFF. The CDR3 DNA is TGTGCCAGCAGCGTCAAAGGACAGATTAATGAAAAACTGTTTTTT.

There are a few counts of this clonotype. The gene calls are TRBV7-2 and TRBJ2-7, with TRBD1 as a possible D gene (6 bases). Germline loops: CDR1 SGHTA, CDR2 FQGNSA. Trimming stripped 5 bases from V and 0 bases from J, with 14 bases between. There are 15 residues in the CDR3. CDR3 nucleotide sequence: TGTGCCAGCAGCCAGGACCGGGACATCTCCTACGAGCAGTACTTC. The encoded protein is CASSQDRDISYEQYF.

The table lists this clonotype with a few counts. CDR3 residues: CASSEQGAPDTGELFF. The CDR3 bases are TGTGCCAGCAGCGAACAGGGGGCCCCGGACACCGGGGAGCTGTTTTTT. The chain recombines TRBV6-1 with TRBJ2-2; TRBD1 agrees at 9 bases. This CDR3 spans 16 amino acids. Looked up from germline, CDR1 is MNHNS and CDR2 is SASEGT. With 6 bases clipped from V and 3 bases from J, the junction kept 8 bases outside the gene matches.

The chain carries TRBV2 and TRBJ1-1, with no clear D. The CDR3 has 12 amino acids. V was shortened by 6 bases and J by 0 bases, with 5 bases between the two germline ends. Germline V gives CDR1 SNHLY, CDR2 FYNNEI. The chain's CDR3 is CASRPVNTEAFF. CDR3 coding DNA: TGTGCCAGCAGGCCAGTGAACACTGAAGCTTTCTTT.

The chain employs TRBV3-1 and TRBJ1-1, with D hard to call. Germline assignment: CDR1 LGHDT and CDR2 YNNKEL (reference sequence). Deletions cut 4 bases from V and 4 bases from J, with 10 bases between. The CDR3 spans 13 residues. CDR3 loop: CASSLDRSTEAFF. As DNA, the CDR3 is TGTGCCAGCAGCCTGGATCGGAGCACTGAAGCTTTCTTT.

A few counts support this clonotype. The V gene is TRBV6-2 or TRBV6-3, the J gene TRBJ1-2; D may be TRBD1 (5 bases). The germline gives CDR1 MNHEY, CDR2 SVGEGT. CDR3 length: 14 residues. Trimming removed 6 bases from V and 5 bases from J, with 16 bases in between. The CDR3 loop reads CASRGWGSRYGYTF. CDR3 bases: TGTGCCAGCAGGGGCTGGGGCTCCAGGTATGGCTACACCTTC.